This T cell receptor (beta chain) was captured in a study of CD8 T cells in ankylosing spondylitis. Regarding the study as a whole: Characteristic, it appeared, of ankylosing spondylitis blood was a TCR beta motif of eight highly homologous variants.

Trimming pared 2 bases from V and 5 bases from J, leaving 6 bases between. Germline V lookup: CDR1 SQVTM, CDR2 ANQGSEA. This CDR3 is 11 amino acids long. One entry per CDR3 protein, called by TCRdb with MiXCR from the 5' RACE reads. This sample yields 470,000 or so distinct CDR3 sequences, of which 25% to 30% are seen a single time; roughly 0.8% belongs to the top ten. Details on this clonotype: Antigen: not known.

The chain recombines TRBV29-1 with TRBJ1-1; D gene ambiguous. Sequencing input: blood, either unsorted or a sorted T cell fraction (not recorded which). The clonotype originates from a male donor with ankylosing spondylitis. CDR3 sequence: CSVELGTEAFF. CDR3 coding DNA: TGCAGCGTTGAATTGGGGACTGAAGCTTTCTTT.